This T cell receptor beta chain was sequenced for a study of preoperative IRX-2 immunotherapy in early breast cancer. The method was immunoSEQ multiplex PCR; TCRdb's version includes in-frame clones alone and lacks a portion of them. The sample carries around 28,000 clones, just under 80% recorded once. Documented treatment: preoperative locoregional IRX-2 cytokine immunotherapy. This phase Ib study tested locoregional IRX-2 cytokine immunotherapy given before surgery. The CDR3 length is 15 residues. CDR1 is SGHNT, CDR2 YENEEA, per germline. The ends lost 5 bases at V and 4 bases at J; junction bases unmatched: 3.

This material consisted of lymph node tissue, taken before IRX-2 immunotherapy. The TCR originated in a human donor with breast cancer. This chain joins TRBV11-3 and TRBJ1-4, with 11 bases aligning to TRBD1. CDR3 bases: TGTGCCAGCAGCATCGGGACAGGGGGTAATGAAAAACTGTTTTTT. This codes for CASSIGTGGNEKLFF.